This T cell receptor (beta chain) was captured in a study of OX40 agonist ivuxolimab in advanced cancers. Study results and limitations: In CD8+ T cells, expanded clones were on average more numerous than in CD4+.

Worth noting for this clone: Antigen: not known.

Here immunoSEQ multiplex PCR was the method, and the copy in TCRdb shows in-frame clones only, minus some. The data show 77,000 or so clones, roughly 90% seen once. This TCR was recovered from an adult with an advanced solid tumor such as melanoma, head and neck, liver or kidney cancer. The input for sequencing was CD4+ or CD8+ T cells sorted from blood, taken in a trial of the OX40 agonist ivuxolimab.

CDR3 residues: CASSKGEGGGRYNEQFF. The CDR3 nucleotides read TGTGCCAGTAGTAAAGGGGAGGGTGGGGGCCGCTACAATGAGCAGTTCTTC. The rearrangement links TRBV19 to TRBJ2-1; tentative D call: TRBD2 (7 bases). The CDR3 totals 17 residues. Trimming cost V 4 bases and J 3 bases, with 19 bases left between them. Germline lookup yields CDR1 LNHDA and CDR2 SQIVND (reference sequence).